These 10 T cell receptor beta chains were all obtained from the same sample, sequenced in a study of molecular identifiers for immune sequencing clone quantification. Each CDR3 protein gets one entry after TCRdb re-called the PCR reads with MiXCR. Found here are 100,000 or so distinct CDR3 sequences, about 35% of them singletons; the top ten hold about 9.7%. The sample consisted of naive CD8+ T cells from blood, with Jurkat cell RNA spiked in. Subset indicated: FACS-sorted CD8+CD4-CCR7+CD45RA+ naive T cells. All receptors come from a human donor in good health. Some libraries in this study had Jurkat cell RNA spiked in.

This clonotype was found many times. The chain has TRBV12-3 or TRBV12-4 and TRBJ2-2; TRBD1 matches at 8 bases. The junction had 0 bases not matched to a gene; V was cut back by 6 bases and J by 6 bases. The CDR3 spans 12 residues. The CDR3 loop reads CASRQGAGELFF. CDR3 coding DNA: TGTGCCAGCAGACAGGGGGCCGGGGAGCTGTTTTTT.

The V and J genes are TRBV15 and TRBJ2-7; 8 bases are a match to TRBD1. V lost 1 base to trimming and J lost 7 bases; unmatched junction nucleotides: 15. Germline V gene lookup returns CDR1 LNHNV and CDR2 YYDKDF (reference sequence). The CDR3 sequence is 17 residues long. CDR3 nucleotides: TGTGCCACCAGCAGAGGAGGTAGGACAGGGAAGACTTATGAGCAGTACTTC. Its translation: CATSRGGRTGKTYEQYF.

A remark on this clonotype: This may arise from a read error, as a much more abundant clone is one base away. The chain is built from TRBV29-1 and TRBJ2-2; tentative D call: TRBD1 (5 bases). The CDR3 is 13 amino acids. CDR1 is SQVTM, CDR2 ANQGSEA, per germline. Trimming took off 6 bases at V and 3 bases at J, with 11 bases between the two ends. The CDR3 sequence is CSVAGSHTGELFF. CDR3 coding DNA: TGCAGCGTGGCAGGGTCGCACACCGGGGAGCTGTTTTTT.

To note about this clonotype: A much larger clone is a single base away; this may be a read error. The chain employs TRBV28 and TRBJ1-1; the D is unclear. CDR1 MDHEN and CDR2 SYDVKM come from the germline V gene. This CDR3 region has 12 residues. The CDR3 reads CAGSLSGTEAFF. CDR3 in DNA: TGTGCCGGCAGTTTAAGTGGGACTGAAGCTTTCTTT.

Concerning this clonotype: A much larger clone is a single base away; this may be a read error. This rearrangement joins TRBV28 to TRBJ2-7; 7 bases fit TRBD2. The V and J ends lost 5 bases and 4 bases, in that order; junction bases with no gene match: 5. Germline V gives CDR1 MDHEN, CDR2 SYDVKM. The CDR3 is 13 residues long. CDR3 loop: CASSISSGYEQYF. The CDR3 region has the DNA TGTGCCAGCAGTATCTCTAGCGGATACGAGCAGTACTTC.

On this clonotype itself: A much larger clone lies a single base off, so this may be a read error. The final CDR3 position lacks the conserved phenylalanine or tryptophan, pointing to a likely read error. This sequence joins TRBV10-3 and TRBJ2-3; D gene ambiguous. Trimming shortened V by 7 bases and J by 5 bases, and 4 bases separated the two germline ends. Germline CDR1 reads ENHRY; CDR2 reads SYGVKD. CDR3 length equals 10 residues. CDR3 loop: CAIKGDTQYS. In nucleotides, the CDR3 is TGTGCCATCAAGGGAGATACGCAGTATTCT.

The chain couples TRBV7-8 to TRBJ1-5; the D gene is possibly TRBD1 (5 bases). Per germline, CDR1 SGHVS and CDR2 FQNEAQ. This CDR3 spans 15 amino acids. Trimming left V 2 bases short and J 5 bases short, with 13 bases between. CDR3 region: CASSLSWGLDQPQHF. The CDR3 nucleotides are TGTGCCAGCAGCTTAAGTTGGGGACTAGATCAGCCCCAGCATTTT. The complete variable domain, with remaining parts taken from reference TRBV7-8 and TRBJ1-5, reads GAGVSQSPRYKVAKRGQDVALRCDPISGHVSLFWYQQALGQGPEFLTYFQNEAQLDKSGLPSDRFFAERPEGSVSTLKIQRTQQEDSAVYLCASSLSWGLDQPQHFGDGTRLSIL.

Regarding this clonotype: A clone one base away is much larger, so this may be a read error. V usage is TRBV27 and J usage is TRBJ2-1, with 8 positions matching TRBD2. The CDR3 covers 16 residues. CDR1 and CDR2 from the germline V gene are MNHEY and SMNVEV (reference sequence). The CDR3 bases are TGTGCCAGCACCTCCGGACTAGCAAGTTCCTACAATGAGAAGTTCTTC. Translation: CASTSGLASSYNEKFF.

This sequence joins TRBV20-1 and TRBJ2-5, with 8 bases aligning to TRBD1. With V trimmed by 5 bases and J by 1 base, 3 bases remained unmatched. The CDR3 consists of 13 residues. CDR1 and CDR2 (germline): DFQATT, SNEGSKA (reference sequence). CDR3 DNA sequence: TGCAGTGCTCCGACAGGGGTCCAAGAGACCCAGTACTTC. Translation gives CSAPTGVQETQYF.

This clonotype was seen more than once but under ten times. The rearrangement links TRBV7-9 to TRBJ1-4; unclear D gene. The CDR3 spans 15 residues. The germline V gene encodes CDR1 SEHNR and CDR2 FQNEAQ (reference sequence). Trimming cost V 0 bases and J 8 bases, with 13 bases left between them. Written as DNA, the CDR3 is TGTGCCAGCAGCTTAGCGCCAACTACAATCGAAAAACTGTTTTTT. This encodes CASSLAPTTIEKLFF. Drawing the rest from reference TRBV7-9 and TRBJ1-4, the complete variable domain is DTGVSQNPRHKITKRGQNVTFRCDPISEHNRLYWYRQTLGQGPEFLTYFQNEAQLEKSRLLSDRFSAERPKGSFSTLEIQRTEQGDSAMYLCASSLAPTTIEKLFFGSGTQLSVL.